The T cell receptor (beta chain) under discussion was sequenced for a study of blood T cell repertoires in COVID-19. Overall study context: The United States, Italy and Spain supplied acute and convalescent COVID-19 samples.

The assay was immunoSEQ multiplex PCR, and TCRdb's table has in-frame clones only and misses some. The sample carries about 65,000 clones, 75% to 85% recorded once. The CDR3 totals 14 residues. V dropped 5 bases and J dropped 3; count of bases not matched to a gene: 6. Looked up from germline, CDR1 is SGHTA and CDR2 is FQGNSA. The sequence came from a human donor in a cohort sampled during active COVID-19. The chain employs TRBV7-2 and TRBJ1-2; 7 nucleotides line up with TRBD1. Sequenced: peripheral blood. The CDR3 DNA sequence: TGTGCCAGCAGCCTACCCGGACAGGACTATGGCTACACCTTC. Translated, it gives CASSLPGQDYGYTF. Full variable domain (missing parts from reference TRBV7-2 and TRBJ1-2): GAGVSQSPSNKVTEKGKDVELRCDPISGHTALYWYRQSLGQGLEFLIYFQGNSAPDKSGLPSDRFSAERTGGSVSTLTIQRTQQEDSAVYLCASSLPGQDYGYTFGSGTRLTVV.